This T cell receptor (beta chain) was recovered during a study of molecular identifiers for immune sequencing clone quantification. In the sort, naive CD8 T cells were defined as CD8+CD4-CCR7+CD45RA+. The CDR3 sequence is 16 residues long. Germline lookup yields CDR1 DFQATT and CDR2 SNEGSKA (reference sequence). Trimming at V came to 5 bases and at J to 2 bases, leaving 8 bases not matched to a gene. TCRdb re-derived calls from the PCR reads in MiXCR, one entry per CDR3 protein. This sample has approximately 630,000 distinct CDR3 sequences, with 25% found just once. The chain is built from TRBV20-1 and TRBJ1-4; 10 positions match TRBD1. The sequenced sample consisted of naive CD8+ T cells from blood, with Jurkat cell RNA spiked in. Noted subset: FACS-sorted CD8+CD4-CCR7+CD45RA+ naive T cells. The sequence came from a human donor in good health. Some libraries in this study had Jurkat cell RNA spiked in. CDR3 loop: CSARDRGIRTNEKLFF. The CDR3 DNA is TGCAGTGCTCGGGACAGGGGAATCAGGACTAATGAAAAACTGTTTTTT.